These 6 T cell receptor beta chains were sequenced from one sample in a study of human T cells and chemical hapten exposure. TCRdb processed the RACE reads anew with MiXCR; each CDR3 protein has one entry. The table shows under 450,000 distinct CDR3 sequences, with around 5% occurring only once. The time point: patch test 1, 2 weeks after DPC sensitization. Regarding treatment: therapeutic diphenylcyclopropenone sensitization with weekly scalp DPC. This specimen was whole blood, taken in connection with sensitization to the hapten diphenylcyclopropenone (DPC). The receptors stem from a woman aged 50 to 60 with alopecia areata. Some clones in this sample may be carry-over from other donors' samples.

The table lists this clonotype with a few counts. This rearrangement joins TRBV28 to TRBJ1-2; no firm D call. This CDR3 is 12 amino acids long. V lost 5 bases and J 8 bases, leaving 12 bases between the germline ends. CDR1 is MDHEN, CDR2 SYDVKM, per germline. The CDR3 region is CASSLPGGGYTF. In nucleotides, the CDR3 is TGTGCCAGCAGTCTCCCGGGTGGCGGCTACACCTTC.

There are a few counts of this clonotype. The rearrangement uses TRBV20-1 and TRBJ1-3; D gene ambiguous. Germline loops: CDR1 DFQATT, CDR2 SNEGSKA (reference sequence). The CDR3 consists of 13 residues. V was trimmed by 3 bases and J by 4 bases, leaving 10 bases between them. The CDR3 DNA follows: TGCAGTGCTAGTCGCTTGGACGGAAACACCATATATTTT. Amino acids: CSASRLDGNTIYF.

This clonotype was picked up many times. The CDR3 is CASSYETTSTDTQYF. DNA of the CDR3: TGCGCCAGCAGCTATGAAACCACTAGCACAGATACGCAGTATTTT. The rearrangement joins TRBV5-1 to TRBJ2-3; D unresolved. This CDR3 is 15 amino acids long. CDR1 is SGHRS and CDR2 is YFSETQ in the germline V gene. The germline V and J ends were trimmed by 3 bases and 0 bases, with 11 bases remaining between them.

This clonotype was observed many times. This chain links TRBV27 with TRBJ1-2; unclear D gene. The CDR3 extends over 13 amino acids. V was cut by 0 bases and J by 4 bases, with 6 bases left in between. Germline V gives CDR1 MNHEY, CDR2 SMNVEV (reference sequence). The chain's CDR3 is CASSLSSGYGYTF. The CDR3 bases are TGTGCCAGCAGTTTATCGTCCGGCTATGGCTACACCTTC.

This clonotype was seen at least ten times. The gene calls are TRBV2 and TRBJ2-2; 7 positions agree with TRBD1. The length of the CDR3 is 17 residues. The J segment lost 0 bases and the V segment lost 8 bases, leaving 12 bases of the junction unmatched. Germline CDR1 reads SNHLY; CDR2 reads FYNNEI. CDR3 bases: TGTGCCAGCTATGGGACAGTTAAGATTACGAACACCGGGGAGCTGTTTTTT. This translates into CASYGTVKITNTGELFF. Based on the CDR3 plus reference TRBV2 and TRBJ2-2, the full variable domain is EPEVTQTPSHQVTQMGQEVILRCVPISNHLYFYWYRQILGQKVEFLVSFYNNEISEKSEIFDDQFSVERPDGSNFTLKIRSTKLEDSAMYFCASYGTVKITNTGELFFGEGSRLTVL.

The genes are TRBV6-1 and TRBJ1-5; a possible D gene is TRBD1 (6 bases). The CDR3 runs 14 residues. Trimming removed 4 bases at V and 5 bases at J, with 12 bases between. Per the germline V gene, CDR1 is MNHNS and CDR2 is SASEGT. DNA for the CDR3: TGTGCCAGCAGTGTCTCAGGGGCGGATCAGCCCCAGCATTTT. Translation gives CASSVSGADQPQHF.